This section outlines one T cell receptor (beta chain) sequence together with its context. This sample was included in a study of blood T cell repertoires in COVID-19. The table came from immunoSEQ multiplex PCR; TCRdb's copy has only in-frame clones and leaves some out. The repertoire holds 90,000 to 150,000 clones, approximately 81% seen once, with under 5% in the top ten. This CDR3 has 15 residues. V trimming: 4 bases; J trimming: 3 bases; junction bases outside the gene matches: 5. CDR1 and CDR2 (germline): PRHDT, FYEKMQ (reference sequence). Sample: peripheral blood. The chain couples TRBV13 to TRBJ1-5, with 8 bases identical to TRBD1. The clonotype was recovered from a woman older than 75 with acute or convalescent COVID-19. Written as DNA, the CDR3 is TGTGCCAGCAGCTCCGGACAGGGAACCAATCAGCCCCAGCATTTT. Amino acid sequence: CASSSGQGTNQPQHF.